Listed below are T cell receptor beta chains from one sample, sequenced in a study of identical twins. TCRdb called the 5' RACE reads again in MiXCR, with one record for every CDR3 protein. The data show around 370,000 distinct CDR3 sequences, with roughly 9% seen just once and more than 8% held by the top ten. Specimen: naive T cells sorted from blood. The receptors were gathered from a woman aged 45-65 years in good health. The CDR3 runs from the conserved cysteine through the conserved F or W. D genes are given only for firm matches. The size entry is marked missing in some rows and otherwise reads once, few, many or a size class.

D: .; J: TRBJ2-3; size: .; V: TRBV29-1; DNA: TGCAGCGCAGAGGGGATCGGGGATACGCAGTATTTT; CDR3: CSAEGIGDTQYF
D: .; J: TRBJ1-2; size: many; V: TRBV5-1; DNA: TGCGCCAGCAGCTTGGAAGGAGGCCTATCGGGGGGCTACACCTTC; CDR3: CASSLEGGLSGGYTF
D: TRBD2; J: TRBJ2-3; size: .; V: TRBV4-1; DNA: TGCGCCAGCAGCTACACTACAAGTGGGAGGGGAACAGATACGCAGTATTTT; CDR3: CASSYTTSGRGTDTQYF
D: TRBD1; J: TRBJ2-5; size: .; V: TRBV10-3; DNA: TGTGCCATCACTCCTGGACAGGGGCGCGCTATTGAGACCCAGTACTTC; CDR3: CAITPGQGRAIETQYF
D: .; J: TRBJ1-1; size: .; V: TRBV12-5; DNA: TGTGCTAGTGGTTTGGTTGGGGTCACTGAAGCTTTCTTT; CDR3: CASGLVGVTEAFF
D: .; J: TRBJ1-5; size: few; V: TRBV6-6; DNA: TGTGCCAGCAGTTACGGGGTAGATGGGGAGCCCCAGCATTTT; CDR3: CASSYGVDGEPQHF
D: .; J: TRBJ2-3; size: many; V: TRBV15; DNA: TGTGCCACCAATTCGGGGTTAAACACAGATACGCAGTATTTT; CDR3: CATNSGLNTDTQYF
D: .; J: TRBJ2-7; size: few; V: TRBV29-1; DNA: TGCAGCGTTGAAGTCAGGGCGGCTAGCTACTTC; CDR3: CSVEVRAASYF
D: .; J: TRBJ2-3; size: few; V: TRBV7-9; DNA: TGTGCCAGCAGCAAGGGAGCGAAAGATACGCAGTATTTT; CDR3: CASSKGAKDTQYF
D: .; J: TRBJ1-4; size: .; V: TRBV14; DNA: TGTGCCAGCAGCGTCGCAGGGGATGAAAAACTGTTTTTT; CDR3: CASSVAGDEKLFF
D: TRBD1; J: TRBJ1-4; size: few; V: TRBV6-1; DNA: TGTGCCAGCGGCGACAGGGGTAATGAAAAACTGTTTTTT; CDR3: CASGDRGNEKLFF
D: TRBD2; J: TRBJ2-1; size: many; V: TRBV14; DNA: TGTGCCAGCAGCCCGACGGGACTAGCCGTCAATGAGCAGTTCTTC; CDR3: CASSPTGLAVNEQFF
D: .; J: TRBJ2-3; size: many; V: TRBV20-1; DNA: TGCAGTGCTGGTGGAGTTCCGCGGGCAGATACGCAGTATTTT; CDR3: CSAGGVPRADTQYF
D: .; J: TRBJ2-5; size: few; V: TRBV5-1; DNA: TGCGCCAGCCATAGCGGAGCCTCCTGGGAGACCCAGTACTTC; CDR3: CASHSGASWETQYF
D: .; J: TRBJ1-1; size: many; V: TRBV7-3; DNA: TGTGCCAGCAGCTTAACAGGGGAAAAGACTGAAGCTTTCTTT; CDR3: CASSLTGEKTEAFF
D: .; J: TRBJ2-5; size: many; V: TRBV29-1; DNA: TGCAGCGTTGGGGGCGGGGCTTTCCAAGAGACCCAGTACTTC; CDR3: CSVGGGAFQETQYF
D: TRBD2; J: TRBJ2-7; size: .; V: TRBV27; DNA: TGTGCCAGCAGTTGGGCTAGCGGGAGCTACGAGCAGTACTTC; CDR3: CASSWASGSYEQYF
D: TRBD1; J: TRBJ1-1; size: .; V: TRBV12-3/TRBV12-4; DNA: TGTGCCAGCAGTTTATCCCGGGACAGGGCGGGGGCTTTCTTT; CDR3: CASSLSRDRAGAFF
D: TRBD1; J: TRBJ1-1; size: .; V: TRBV19; DNA: TGTGCCAGTAGAGCGGACAGGTCCATGAACACTGAAGCTTTCTTT; CDR3: CASRADRSMNTEAFF
D: TRBD1; J: TRBJ1-3; size: .; V: TRBV5-1; DNA: TGCGCCAGCCACAGGGGAATCTCTGGAAACACCATATATTTT; CDR3: CASHRGISGNTIYF
D: .; J: TRBJ1-1; size: .; V: TRBV7-9; DNA: TGTGCCAGCAGCTTCGCAGGGAGAGGGCTAACTGAAGCTTTCTTT; CDR3: CASSFAGRGLTEAFF
D: .; J: TRBJ2-5; size: many; V: TRBV5-1; DNA: TGCGCCAGCAGCTTGGCCTCAAGAAGGACCCAAGAGACCCAGTACTTC; CDR3: CASSLASRRTQETQYF
D: TRBD2; J: TRBJ2-4; size: few; V: TRBV20-1; DNA: TGCAGTGCCCTGGTGGGGGCGGGAGGAGACCCCATACAGCCAAAAAACATTCAGTACTTC; CDR3: CSALVGAGGDPIQPKNIQYF
D: .; J: TRBJ2-1; size: many; V: TRBV20-1; DNA: TGCAGTGCTAGAGTGCCGTACAATGAGCAGTTCTTC; CDR3: CSARVPYNEQFF
D: TRBD2; J: TRBJ2-1; size: few; V: TRBV10-3; DNA: TGTGCCATCAGTGAGGCCGGGACTAGCGGGAGCGATGAGCAGTTCTTC; CDR3: CAISEAGTSGSDEQFF
D: .; J: TRBJ2-4; size: .; V: TRBV4-1; DNA: TGCGCCAGCAGCCAACCCCCGGGACTGGAAGCCAAAAACATTCAGTACTTC; CDR3: CASSQPPGLEAKNIQYF
D: .; J: TRBJ1-1; size: few; V: TRBV4-2; DNA: TGTGCCAGCAGCCAAGAGGGGAGCGAAACTGAAGCTTTCTTT; CDR3: CASSQEGSETEAFF
D: .; J: TRBJ2-1; size: .; V: TRBV5-1; DNA: TGCGCCAGCAGCTATGACTACGGCAATGAGCAGTTCTTC; CDR3: CASSYDYGNEQFF
D: TRBD1; J: TRBJ2-7; size: many; V: TRBV29-1; DNA: TGCAGCGTGGGACAGAACTACGAGCAGTACTTC; CDR3: CSVGQNYEQYF
D: TRBD1; J: TRBJ1-1; size: few; V: TRBV5-1; DNA: TGCGCCAGCAGCTTGGGAGGGGGCAATAGCCCTGAAGCTTTCTTT; CDR3: CASSLGGGNSPEAFF
D: .; J: TRBJ2-1; size: many; V: TRBV5-1; DNA: TGCGCCAGCAGCTTGGTACTAGCAAATGAGCAGTTCTTC; CDR3: CASSLVLANEQFF
D: TRBD1; J: TRBJ1-5; size: many; V: TRBV29-1; DNA: TGCAGCGTGGGACAGGGGGTCTTTCAGCCCCAGCATTTT; CDR3: CSVGQGVFQPQHF
D: TRBD1; J: TRBJ2-7; size: .; V: TRBV20-1; DNA: TGCAGTGCTACCTATCGGGACAGGGTCTCCTACGAGCAGTACTTC; CDR3: CSATYRDRVSYEQYF
D: .; J: TRBJ2-3; size: .; V: TRBV7-9; DNA: TGTGCCAGCAGCATTCTCCGGGACTGGACTAGCACAGATACGCAGTATTTT; CDR3: CASSILRDWTSTDTQYF
D: .; J: TRBJ2-1; size: .; V: TRBV21-1; DNA: TGTGCCAGTTACAATGAGCAGTTCTTC; CDR3: CASYNEQFF
D: .; J: TRBJ2-1; size: many; V: TRBV20-1; DNA: TGCAGTGCTAGAATTTACCCTAAAACCTACAATGAGCAGTTCTTC; CDR3: CSARIYPKTYNEQFF
D: .; J: TRBJ2-1; size: .; V: TRBV7-9; DNA: TGTGCCAGCAACCACCCTAGGGCCCAAAGGACAGTCCCGAGCTCCTACAATGAGCAGTTCTTC; CDR3: CASNHPRAQRTVPSSYNEQFF
D: .; J: TRBJ2-3; size: few; V: TRBV7-2; DNA: .; CDR3: CASSFGAGTDTQYF
D: TRBD2; J: TRBJ2-1; size: .; V: TRBV24-1; DNA: TGTGCCACCAGTGTTGGGGGGGTTAGAAACAATGAGCAGTTCTTC; CDR3: CATSVGGVRNNEQFF
D: TRBD2; J: TRBJ2-7; size: few; V: TRBV20-1; DNA: TGCAGTGCTAGTTGGGCTAGCGGGTACGAGCAGTACTTC; CDR3: CSASWASGYEQYF
D: .; J: TRBJ2-1; size: few; V: TRBV29-1; DNA: TGCAGCGCCGACAATGAGCAGTTCTTC; CDR3: CSADNEQFF
D: TRBD2; J: TRBJ2-1; size: .; V: TRBV7-2; DNA: TGTGCCAGCAGCTCCATGGGGCTAGCGGGAGGGGAACGACACGAGCAGTTCTTC; CDR3: CASSSMGLAGGERHEQFF
D: .; J: TRBJ2-1; size: .; V: TRBV7-6; DNA: TGTGCCAGCAGCTCTTCCGTAAGCGGCTCCTACAATGAGCAGTTCTTC; CDR3: CASSSSVSGSYNEQFF
D: TRBD1; J: TRBJ1-4; size: .; V: TRBV12-3/TRBV12-4; DNA: TGTGCCAGCTCCCAGGGGGGGGAAAAACTGTTTTTT; CDR3: CASSQGGEKLFF
D: .; J: TRBJ1-5; size: .; V: TRBV12-3/TRBV12-4; DNA: TGTGCCAGCAAACTACAGGGAGCCGATCAGCCCCAGCATTTT; CDR3: CASKLQGADQPQHF
D: TRBD2; J: TRBJ2-2; size: .; V: TRBV7-6; DNA: TGTGCCAGCAGCTCTGTAGCGGGAGGGAACACCGGGGAGCTGTTTTTT; CDR3: CASSSVAGGNTGELFF
D: .; J: TRBJ2-5; size: many; V: TRBV11-1; DNA: TGTGCCAGCAGCTTAGAAGGACAACTAAAAGAGACCCAGTACTTC; CDR3: CASSLEGQLKETQYF
D: .; J: TRBJ2-3; size: few; V: TRBV20-1; DNA: TGCAGTGCTGTTCTCGTGGATACGCAGTATTTT; CDR3: CSAVLVDTQYF
D: .; J: TRBJ2-2; size: many; V: TRBV20-1; DNA: TGCAGTGCTAGAGGAGGACCGGGCTCCAGGGAGCTGTTTTTT; CDR3: CSARGGPGSRELFF
D: .; J: TRBJ2-3; size: .; V: TRBV4-1; DNA: TGCGCCAGCAGCCAACGGGAGAGGCAGTATTTT; CDR3: CASSQRERQYF
D: .; J: TRBJ2-4; size: .; V: TRBV5-1; DNA: TGCGCCAGCAGCTTGGACCCCAAAAACATTCAGTACTTC; CDR3: CASSLDPKNIQYF
D: .; J: TRBJ2-3; size: once; V: TRBV27; DNA: TGTGCCAGCAGTCTTAGCCTTACGGGAGCAGATACGCAGTATTTT; CDR3: CASSLSLTGADTQYF
D: .; J: TRBJ1-1; size: .; V: TRBV20-1; DNA: TGCAGTGCTGAGAATCTGGGGAACACTGAAGCTTTCTTT; CDR3: CSAENLGNTEAFF